This is a list of T cell receptor beta chains from one sample in a study of T cells in Graves' hyperthyroidism and ophthalmopathy. Using its own MiXCR run on the multiplex PCR reads, TCRdb lists one record per CDR3 protein. Seen here are more than 450,000 distinct CDR3 sequences, less than 15% observed once, and the top ten hold 14%. Sequenced material: blood. The receptor source for this set is a middle-aged woman with Graves' hyperthyroidism. Each CDR3 is given with its conserved first and last residue. Each record gives: V gene, D gene, J gene, clone size, CDR3 DNA, CDR3 protein. D genes are given only for firm matches. Not every row has a clone size; where given, it reads once, few, many or a size class.

TRBV28	-	TRBJ1-4	-	TGTGCCAGCAGTTTATCCAGGACCAAGGGGGTCTTCTTT	CASSLSRTKGVFF
TRBV10-3	-	TRBJ1-4	-	TGTGCCATCAGTGAGACCCAGGGAGGTGAAAAACTGTTTTTT	CAISETQGGEKLFF
TRBV7-9	-	TRBJ2-1	-	TGTGCCAGCAGCTTAGAAGGTAGCGGCTTGGCTAGTGAGCAGTTCTTC	CASSLEGSGLASEQFF
TRBV4-1	TRBD1	TRBJ1-4	few	TGCGCCAGCAGCCACCTTTTCCGGGACAGGGTTGAAAAACTGTTTTTT	CASSHLFRDRVEKLFF
TRBV14	-	TRBJ1-5	-	TGTGTCAGCAGCCACCTTCGGGGGTTCAGGGGAAGCAATCAGCCCCAGCATTTT	CVSSHLRGFRGSNQPQHF
TRBV7-2	-	TRBJ2-1	many	TGTGCCAGCAGCCCGACTCGCAATGAGCAGTTCTTC	CASSPTRNEQFF
TRBV28	-	TRBJ2-7	many	TGTGCCAGCAGTAGACAGGTTTCCCCCTACGAGCAGTACTTC	CASSRQVSPYEQYF
TRBV6-2/TRBV6-3	TRBD2	TRBJ2-2	once	TGTGCCAGCAGTTACAATTATGGGGGTTTTAGCGGGAGTAAAACCGGGGAGCTGTTTTTT	CASSYNYGGFSGSKTGELFF
TRBV5-1	TRBD1	TRBJ2-7	-	TGCGCCAGCAGACCTACAGGGGTTACCTACGAGCAGTACTTC	CASRPTGVTYEQYF
TRBV6-1	TRBD1	TRBJ2-1	many	TGTGCCAGCAGGGGTGGTATTGGACAGGGTAACAATGAGCAGTTCTTC	CASRGGIGQGNNEQFF
TRBV11-2	-	TRBJ2-6	-	TGTGCCAGCAGCTTAGACTTTGGGGCCAACGTCCTGACTTTC	CASSLDFGANVLTF
TRBV29-1	-	TRBJ1-2	many	TGCAGCGTTGAAAGTGGCTATGGCTACACCTTC	CSVESGYGYTF
TRBV28	-	TRBJ2-2	many	TGTGCCAGCAGGGTTAACACCGGGGAGCTGTTTTTT	CASRVNTGELFF
TRBV12-3/TRBV12-4	TRBD2	TRBJ2-3	many	TGTGCCAGCGTCGAGAGGTCGGGAGGGCTAAGTACGCAGTATTTT	CASVERSGGLSTQYF
TRBV30	-	TRBJ2-2	many	TGTGCCTGGAGGCCTAACACCGGGGAGCTGTTTTTT	CAWRPNTGELFF
TRBV29-1	-	TRBJ2-1	-	TGCAGCGTTGAAGACCCTGATGAGCAGTTCTTC	CSVEDPDEQFF
TRBV28	-	TRBJ2-7	many	TGTGCCAGCAGTGCCGGGACATATACTAGCTCCTACGAGCAGTACTTC	CASSAGTYTSSYEQYF
TRBV12-3/TRBV12-4	-	TRBJ1-5	many	TGTGCCAGCACCTCCGGGGTAATTCAGCCCCAGCATTTT	CASTSGVIQPQHF
TRBV5-1	TRBD1	TRBJ1-3	-	TGCGCCTCCAGTCTACAGGGGGCGATTGGAAACACCATATATTTT	CASSLQGAIGNTIYF
TRBV7-2	-	TRBJ2-5	many	TGTGCCAGCAGCTTCGCCAGACAAGAGACCCAGTACTTC	CASSFARQETQYF
TRBV15	TRBD1	TRBJ1-5	many	TGTGCCACCAGCAGAGGCCCACAGGGGGGTAGCGATCAGCCCCAGCATTTT	CATSRGPQGGSDQPQHF
TRBV3-1	-	TRBJ1-1	many	TGTGCCAGCAGCCAAGATTGGGGGCCGAACACTGAAGCTTTCTTT	CASSQDWGPNTEAFF
TRBV25-1	-	TRBJ2-5	-	TGTGCCAGCAGTGATGGGGGTCAAGAGACCCAGTACTTC	CASSDGGQETQYF
TRBV6-1	TRBD2	TRBJ2-7	many	TGTGCCAGCAGTGTTGAGGTCCTAGCGGTCTACGAGCAGTACTTC	CASSVEVLAVYEQYF
TRBV20-1	TRBD1	TRBJ1-2	few	TGCAGTGGCCATTCGACAGGGGGAAACTATGGCTACACCTTC	CSGHSTGGNYGYTF
TRBV2	TRBD1	TRBJ2-5	many	TGTGCCAGCAGTGTACAGGGGCTACAAGAGACCCAGTACTTC	CASSVQGLQETQYF
TRBV18	-	TRBJ2-7	many	TGTGCCAGCTCACCCGACGGGTTGGTTTACGAGCAGTACTTC	CASSPDGLVYEQYF
TRBV6-1	-	TRBJ2-3	many	TGTGCCAGCAGCTCGCGGGACATCGGGACAGATACGCAGTATTTT	CASSSRDIGTDTQYF
TRBV7-2	TRBD1	TRBJ2-3	many	TGTGCCAGCAGCTCACAGGGGATCGGCACAGATACGCAGTATTTT	CASSSQGIGTDTQYF
TRBV6-1	-	TRBJ2-5	few	TGTGCCACCTTCCGTCAAGAGACCCAGTACTTC	CATFRQETQYF
TRBV29-1	TRBD2	TRBJ2-7	many	TGCAGCGTTGCCCCAAGGACTAGCGGCGAGCAGTACTTC	CSVAPRTSGEQYF
TRBV7-8	-	TRBJ2-7	many	TGTGCCAGCAGCTTAGCGGTCAGGGGCCAATCCTACGAGCAGTACTTC	CASSLAVRGQSYEQYF
TRBV4-1	-	TRBJ2-5	many	TGCGCCAGCAGCCAAGACCTGGGTCAGGAGAACCAAGAGACCCAGTACTTC	CASSQDLGQENQETQYF
TRBV2	-	TRBJ1-2	many	TGTGCCAGCCTGGCCCTAATAGCTAACTATGGCTACACCTTC	CASLALIANYGYTF
TRBV29-1	TRBD2	TRBJ2-3	-	TGCAGCGGGAGGACTAGCGGGGGCACAGATACGCAGTATTTT	CSGRTSGGTDTQYF
TRBV19	TRBD1	TRBJ1-1	-	TGTGCCAGTAGTACCTCTATTCTCACAGGGGACACTGAAGCTTTCTTT	CASSTSILTGDTEAFF
TRBV6-1	TRBD2	TRBJ2-7	many	TGTGCCAGCAGTGAGCGGGAGGGGGGCTACGAGCAGTACTTC	CASSEREGGYEQYF
TRBV5-1	TRBD1	TRBJ1-5	many	TGCGCCAGCAGCCTGGACAGGGGTCGAAATCAGCCCCAGCATTTT	CASSLDRGRNQPQHF
TRBV6-6	TRBD2	TRBJ2-1	-	TGTGCCAGCAGTTACTCGAGCAGGGAGGGGTACAATGAGCAGTTCTTC	CASSYSSREGYNEQFF
TRBV19	TRBD2	TRBJ2-7	few	TGTGCCAGTGGCGGGACTAGCGGGAGTCGTGAGCAGTACTTC	CASGGTSGSREQYF
TRBV11-2	-	TRBJ2-1	-	TGTGCCAGCAGCGCACTAGGCGCCTACAATGAGCAGTTCTTC	CASSALGAYNEQFF
TRBV20-1	-	TRBJ2-7	-	TGCAGTGCTAGAGATCAGAGTGGCAACTACGAGCAGTACTTC	CSARDQSGNYEQYF
TRBV5-1	-	TRBJ2-7	many	TGCGCCAGCAGCTTGGGGAGGGCATCCTACGAGCAGTACTTC	CASSLGRASYEQYF
TRBV20-1	-	TRBJ2-7	many	TGCAGTGCTATATACAGGGACTACGAGCAGTACTTC	CSAIYRDYEQYF
TRBV6-2/TRBV6-3	-	TRBJ2-4	-	TGTGCCAGCAAGGCAGATTCGGACATTCAGTACTTC	CASKADSDIQYF
TRBV5-1	-	TRBJ1-1	many	TGTGCCAGCAGCTCGACAGGGAACACTGAAGCTTTCTTT	CASSSTGNTEAFF
TRBV25-1	-	TRBJ2-5	-	TGTGCCAGCAGTGAGTCTGGTCAAGAGACCCAGTACTTC	CASSESGQETQYF
TRBV28	TRBD2	TRBJ2-1	many	TGTGCCAGCAGTATGCAGGGACTAGCGGGAGGGCCTCAATCGAATGAGCAGTTCTTC	CASSMQGLAGGPQSNEQFF
TRBV7-2	TRBD2	TRBJ2-1	few	TGTGCCAGCACCCCCCCTAGCGGGAGATATCCAACGAGCTCCTACAATGAGCAGTTCTTC	CASTPPSGRYPTSSYNEQFF
TRBV27	-	TRBJ1-4	many	TGTGCCAGCAGTTTACTTCCAGGGCTTGCTGAAAAACTGTTTTTT	CASSLLPGLAEKLFF
TRBV5-1	TRBD2	TRBJ2-5	many	TGCGCCAGCAGTCTCTGGGAGGGAACCGGAGAGACCCAGTACTTC	CASSLWEGTGETQYF
TRBV7-2	TRBD2	TRBJ2-5	many	TGTGCCAGCAGCCTAAGGGGGGGGAGCGGGAGGATCCAAGAGACCCAGTACTTC	CASSLRGGSGRIQETQYF
TRBV3-1	-	TRBJ1-1	many	TGTGCCAGCAGCCAACGGGGACCGTTCTTGAACACTGAAGCTTTCTTT	CASSQRGPFLNTEAFF
TRBV19	-	TRBJ2-1	few	TGTGCCAGTAGTATAGGTGGCGTCAATGAGCAGTTCTTC	CASSIGGVNEQFF
TRBV6-2/TRBV6-3	TRBD1	TRBJ1-1	many	TGTGCCAGCAGTTACTCGCCCGGGACAGACTACACTGAAGCTTTCTTT	CASSYSPGTDYTEAFF
TRBV11-3	TRBD2	TRBJ2-1	many	TGTGCCAGCAGCTTAGAAGGGACTAGCGCGTACAATGAGCAGTTCTTC	CASSLEGTSAYNEQFF
TRBV18	-	TRBJ2-7	-	TGTGCCAGCTCGCCTGAGAACTACGAGCAGTACTTC	CASSPENYEQYF
TRBV27	-	TRBJ2-5	-	TGTGCCAGCAGTTTAGGAGGGATGAGCGGGGAGACCCAGTACTTC	CASSLGGMSGETQYF
TRBV20-1	-	TRBJ1-1	many	TGCAGTGCTAGACCTGAGTGGAGCACTGAAGCTTTCTTT	CSARPEWSTEAFF